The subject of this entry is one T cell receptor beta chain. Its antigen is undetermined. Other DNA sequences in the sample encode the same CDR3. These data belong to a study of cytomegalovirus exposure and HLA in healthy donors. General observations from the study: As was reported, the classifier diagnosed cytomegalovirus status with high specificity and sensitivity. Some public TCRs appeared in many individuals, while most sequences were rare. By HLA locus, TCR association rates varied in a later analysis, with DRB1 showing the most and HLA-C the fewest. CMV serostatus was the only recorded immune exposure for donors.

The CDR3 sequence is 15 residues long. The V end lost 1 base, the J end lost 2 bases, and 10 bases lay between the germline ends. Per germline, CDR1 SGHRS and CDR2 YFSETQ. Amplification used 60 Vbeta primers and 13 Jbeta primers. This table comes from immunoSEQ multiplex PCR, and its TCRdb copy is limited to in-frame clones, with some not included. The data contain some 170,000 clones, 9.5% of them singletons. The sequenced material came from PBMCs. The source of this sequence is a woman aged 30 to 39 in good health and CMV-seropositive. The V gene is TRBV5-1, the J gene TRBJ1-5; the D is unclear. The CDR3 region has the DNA TGCGCCAGCAGCTTGTCGGGGATAGGCAATCAGCCCCAGCATTTT. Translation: CASSLSGIGNQPQHF.